Listed below are T cell receptor beta chains from one sample, sequenced in a study of cytomegalovirus exposure and HLA in healthy donors. Clones were read by immunoSEQ multiplex PCR, and TCRdb kept only the in-frame ones, dropping some. The table lists about 78,000 clones, approximately 80% of them singletons. Source material: PBMCs. These receptors were collected from a woman between 50 and 59 years old in good health and CMV-seropositive. CDR3s include the opening cysteine and the closing phenylalanine or tryptophan. D genes are given only for firm matches. Expanded clones get a size class; other rows say once, few or many, or leave the size out.

CDR3aa: CASSDSGTAGNTIYF; CDR3nt: TGTGCCAGCAGTGATTCCGGGACAGCAGGAAACACCATATATTTT; d_gene: TRBD1; abundance: -; len: 15; j_gene: TRBJ1-3; v_gene: TRBV25-1
CDR3aa: CASSSQDRVVIIEQYF; CDR3nt: TGTGCCAGCAGCAGCCAGGACAGGGTGGTAATTATCGAGCAGTACTTC; d_gene: TRBD1; abundance: -; len: 16; j_gene: TRBJ2-7; v_gene: TRBV7-8
CDR3aa: CASSPLGGGPWEQYF; CDR3nt: TGTGCCAGCAGCCCGTTAGGGGGGGGGCCGTGGGAGCAGTACTTC; d_gene: -; abundance: -; len: 15; j_gene: TRBJ2-7; v_gene: TRBV5-6
CDR3aa: CASSPLTGSNEKLFF; CDR3nt: TGTGCCAGCTCACCGCTGACAGGGAGCAATGAAAAACTGTTTTTT; d_gene: TRBD1; abundance: once; len: 15; j_gene: TRBJ1-4; v_gene: TRBV18
CDR3aa: CASSERQLTEAFF; CDR3nt: TGTGCCAGCAGTGAAAGACAGCTCACTGAAGCTTTCTTT; d_gene: -; abundance: -; len: 13; j_gene: TRBJ1-1; v_gene: TRBV2
CDR3aa: CASSPTGRGEAFF; CDR3nt: TGTGCCAGCTCACCAACGGGGAGGGGTGAAGCTTTCTTT; d_gene: -; abundance: -; len: 13; j_gene: TRBJ1-1; v_gene: TRBV18
CDR3aa: CASSSRRGRSRGDEQFF; CDR3nt: TGTGCCAGCAGCTCCCGGCGCGGGAGGTCTAGGGGGGATGAGCAGTTCTTC; d_gene: TRBD2; abundance: -; len: 17; j_gene: TRBJ2-1; v_gene: TRBV11-3
CDR3aa: CASSYRAGLAKETQYF; CDR3nt: TGTGCCAGCAGCTATAGAGCGGGACTAGCTAAAGAGACCCAGTACTTC; d_gene: TRBD2; abundance: -; len: 16; j_gene: TRBJ2-5; v_gene: TRBV7-3
CDR3aa: CASSLATGGSTGELFF; CDR3nt: TGCGCCAGCAGCTTGGCCACTGGCGGGTCCACCGGGGAGCTGTTTTTT; d_gene: -; abundance: -; len: 16; j_gene: TRBJ2-2; v_gene: TRBV5-1
CDR3aa: CASPLTGSIAGANVLTF; CDR3nt: TGTGCCAGCCCGCTAACAGGGTCGATAGCTGGGGCCAACGTCCTGACTTTC; d_gene: -; abundance: -; len: 17; j_gene: TRBJ2-6; v_gene: TRBV18
CDR3aa: CASRTGGSYNEQFF; CDR3nt: TGTGCCAGCAGGACAGGGGGTTCCTACAATGAGCAGTTCTTC; d_gene: TRBD1; abundance: -; len: 14; j_gene: TRBJ2-1; v_gene: TRBV2
CDR3aa: CASSLEGLAGNNEQFF; CDR3nt: TGTGCCAGCAGCTTAGAAGGACTAGCGGGGAACAATGAGCAGTTCTTC; d_gene: TRBD2; abundance: few; len: 16; j_gene: TRBJ2-1; v_gene: TRBV7-9
CDR3aa: CASSQGLPGVYNYGYTF; CDR3nt: TGTGCCAGCAGCCAGGGTCTCCCGGGAGTTTACAACTATGGCTACACCTTC; d_gene: -; abundance: -; len: 17; j_gene: TRBJ1-2; v_gene: TRBV5-4
CDR3aa: CASNYGQDGTGELFF; CDR3nt: TGTGCCAGCAACTACGGACAGGATGGCACCGGGGAGCTGTTTTTT; d_gene: TRBD1; abundance: -; len: 15; j_gene: TRBJ2-2; v_gene: TRBV5-8
CDR3aa: CASGFTLTDRAGANVLTF; CDR3nt: TGTGCTAGTGGTTTCACCCTGACGGACAGGGCTGGGGCCAACGTCCTGACTTTC; d_gene: TRBD1; abundance: -; len: 18; j_gene: TRBJ2-6; v_gene: TRBV12-5
CDR3aa: CASSYGTAQETQYF; CDR3nt: TGTGCCAGCAGTTACGGTACAGCTCAAGAGACCCAGTACTTC; d_gene: -; abundance: -; len: 14; j_gene: TRBJ2-5; v_gene: TRBV6-6
CDR3aa: CASSETGQPASPLHF; CDR3nt: TGTGCCAGCAGTGAGACGGGACAGCCAGCTTCACCCCTCCACTTT; d_gene: TRBD1; abundance: -; len: 15; j_gene: TRBJ1-6; v_gene: TRBV25-1
CDR3aa: CASHPRGYSPLHF; CDR3nt: TGTGCCAGCCACCCCAGGGGCTATTCACCCCTCCACTTT; d_gene: -; abundance: -; len: 13; j_gene: TRBJ1-6; v_gene: TRBV2
CDR3aa: CASTPTGSYEQYF; CDR3nt: TGTGCCAGCACCCCGACAGGATCCTACGAGCAGTACTTC; d_gene: -; abundance: -; len: 13; j_gene: TRBJ2-7; v_gene: TRBV19
CDR3aa: CASSLMGQGNEKLFF; CDR3nt: TGTGCCAGCAGCTTAATGGGACAGGGGAATGAAAAACTGTTTTTT; d_gene: TRBD1; abundance: -; len: 15; j_gene: TRBJ1-4; v_gene: TRBV7-8
CDR3aa: CSAGGRESTDTQYF; CDR3nt: TGCAGCGCGGGGGGGCGGGAAAGCACAGATACGCAGTATTTT; d_gene: TRBD2; abundance: few; len: 14; j_gene: TRBJ2-3; v_gene: TRBV29-1
CDR3aa: CSSSSPDRGPSGDTQYF; CDR3nt: TGTTCCAGCAGCAGCCCGGACAGGGGACCCTCCGGAGATACGCAGTATTTT; d_gene: TRBD1; abundance: -; len: 17; j_gene: TRBJ2-3; v_gene: TRBV7-9
CDR3aa: CASSTGQGGNQPQHF; CDR3nt: TGTGCCAGCAGCACGGGACAGGGAGGCAATCAGCCCCAGCATTTT; d_gene: TRBD1; abundance: -; len: 15; j_gene: TRBJ1-5; v_gene: TRBV6-1
CDR3aa: CASQDPGSSYNSPLHF; CDR3nt: TGTGCCAGTCAAGACCCCGGGAGCTCCTATAATTCACCCCTCCACTTT; d_gene: -; abundance: -; len: 16; j_gene: TRBJ1-6; v_gene: TRBV25-1
CDR3aa: CASSPLSSYNEQFF; CDR3nt: TGTGCCAGCAGTCCCCTTAGCTCCTACAATGAGCAGTTCTTC; d_gene: -; abundance: -; len: 14; j_gene: TRBJ2-1; v_gene: TRBV27
CDR3aa: CASSFFASGSSGTDTQYF; CDR3nt: TGCGCCAGCAGCTTCTTTGCTAGCGGGAGTAGCGGCACAGATACGCAGTATTTT; d_gene: TRBD2; abundance: -; len: 18; j_gene: TRBJ2-3; v_gene: TRBV5-1
CDR3aa: CASSHGHNTEAFF; CDR3nt: TGTGCCAGCAGTCACGGACACAACACTGAAGCTTTCTTT; d_gene: -; abundance: -; len: 13; j_gene: TRBJ1-1; v_gene: TRBV6-5
CDR3aa: CASSWGAGVASSYNSPLHF; CDR3nt: TGTGCCAGCAGCTGGGGAGCGGGGGTAGCGAGCTCCTATAATTCACCCCTCCACTTT; d_gene: -; abundance: -; len: 19; j_gene: TRBJ1-6; v_gene: TRBV5-4
CDR3aa: CASSEFGSGANVLTF; CDR3nt: TGTGCCAGCAGTGAATTCGGTTCTGGGGCCAACGTCCTGACTTTC; d_gene: -; abundance: -; len: 15; j_gene: TRBJ2-6; v_gene: TRBV6-1
CDR3aa: CASTLGTGVNYGYTF; CDR3nt: TGTGCCAGTACCCTCGGGACAGGAGTTAACTATGGCTACACCTTC; d_gene: TRBD1; abundance: -; len: 15; j_gene: TRBJ1-2; v_gene: TRBV19
CDR3aa: CASSTSRQGVEKLFF; CDR3nt: TGTGCCAGCAGCACCTCTAGACAGGGGGTAGAAAAACTGTTTTTT; d_gene: TRBD1; abundance: -; len: 15; j_gene: TRBJ1-4; v_gene: TRBV7-9
CDR3aa: CASSLLAGDQEQFF; CDR3nt: TGCGCCAGCAGCTTGCTAGCGGGGGACCAGGAGCAGTTCTTC; d_gene: TRBD2; abundance: once; len: 14; j_gene: TRBJ2-1; v_gene: TRBV5-1
CDR3aa: CASNRGGVGAKNIQYF; CDR3nt: TGCGCCAGCAATAGGGGGGGGGTTGGGGCCAAAAACATTCAGTACTTC; d_gene: -; abundance: few; len: 16; j_gene: TRBJ2-4; v_gene: TRBV4-1
CDR3aa: CSVEDPLIRSFRGNTIYF; CDR3nt: TGCAGCGTTGAAGACCCCCTTATTCGGTCTTTCCGGGGGAACACCATATATTTT; d_gene: -; abundance: -; len: 18; j_gene: TRBJ1-3; v_gene: TRBV29-1
CDR3aa: CASSAPGQGMNTEAFF; CDR3nt: TGTGCCAGCAGTGCTCCGGGACAGGGGATGAACACTGAAGCTTTCTTT; d_gene: TRBD1; abundance: few; len: 16; j_gene: TRBJ1-1; v_gene: TRBV6-1
CDR3aa: CASSFYLDTQYF; CDR3nt: TGTGCCAGTAGTTTCTACCTGGATACGCAGTATTTT; d_gene: -; abundance: -; len: 12; j_gene: TRBJ2-3; v_gene: TRBV19
CDR3aa: CASKEGYEQFF; CDR3nt: TGTGCTAGTAAAGAGGGCTATGAGCAGTTCTTC; d_gene: -; abundance: -; len: 11; j_gene: TRBJ2-1; v_gene: TRBV19
CDR3aa: CASSWDSYYNEQFF; CDR3nt: TGTGCCAGCAGCTGGGACAGCTACTACAATGAGCAGTTCTTC; d_gene: TRBD1; abundance: -; len: 14; j_gene: TRBJ2-1; v_gene: TRBV7-9
CDR3aa: CASSSSSGGAGTQYF; CDR3nt: TGCGCCAGCAGCTCGTCTAGCGGGGGGGCTGGTACGCAGTATTTT; d_gene: TRBD2; abundance: -; len: 15; j_gene: TRBJ2-3; v_gene: TRBV5-1